What follows describes a single T cell receptor (beta chain). Seattle patients were enrolled while actively infected and followed longitudinally. The CDR3 runs to 14 residues. CDR1 and CDR2 (germline): SGHVS, FQNEAQ. V was cut by 5 bases and J by 4 bases, with 14 bases left in between. Authors' data handling: Amplification from reference gene primers served as the basis for estimated nucleated cell counts. Only in-frame clones appear in the TCRdb table, and some are missing; sequencing was by immunoSEQ multiplex PCR. V, J and clone size derive from that table, while D and trimming were established from the DNA sequence. The repertoire holds about 290,000 clones, just under 90% seen once, with around 10% in the top ten. This sample is part of a study of blood T cell repertoires in COVID-19.

The TCR originated in a woman aged 25 to 39 with COVID-19, enrolled during active disease. The sequenced material came from peripheral blood. The V and J genes are TRBV7-8 and TRBJ1-1; D uncertain. For the CDR3, the DNA is TGTGCCAGCAGCCCAGAGTATGGAGGCACTGAAGCTTTCTTT. Translation gives CASSPEYGGTEAFF.